These T cell receptor beta chains were read from a single sample in a study of T cell responses to AZD1222 COVID-19 vaccine. Libraries were prepared by immunoSEQ multiplex PCR; TCRdb keeps only in-frame clonotypes and omits some of them. The repertoire holds more than 85,000 clones, with around nine tenths as singletons. This material consisted of peripheral blood, taken on day 0 of AZD1222 vaccination. These receptor sequences come from an adult in good health. Both conserved end residues are part of each CDR3. The D gene is left open where the match is weak. Size values are once, few and many counts, or a class for expanded clones, and some rows have none.

d_gene	v_gene	abundance	j_gene	CDR3aa	CDR3nt
TRBD2	TRBV10-3	NA	TRBJ2-2	CASSGGPTGELFF	TGTGCCAGTAGCGGGGGGCCCACCGGGGAGCTGTTTTTT
TRBD1	TRBV5-4	NA	TRBJ2-3	CASSLEQGLGDTQYF	TGTGCCAGCAGCTTGGAACAGGGGTTGGGAGATACGCAGTATTTT
TRBD1	TRBV30	few	TRBJ2-6	CAWSGQGASGANVLTF	TGTGCCTGGAGTGGACAGGGGGCGTCTGGGGCCAACGTCCTGACTTTC
TRBD2	TRBV5-1	NA	TRBJ2-1	CASSLEGAGGHEQFF	TGCGCCAGCAGCTTGGAGGGAGCGGGAGGGCATGAGCAGTTCTTC
TRBD1	TRBV11-2	NA	TRBJ2-5	CASSSDRVSETQYF	TGTGCCAGCAGCTCGGACAGGGTGTCAGAGACCCAGTACTTC
NA	TRBV9	once	TRBJ2-5	CASSAAGGPRLPQETQYF	TGTGCCAGCAGCGCCGCCGGGGGGCCCAGGTTACCCCAAGAGACCCAGTACTTC
NA	TRBV6-5	NA	TRBJ2-1	CASSSRRGRLNEQFF	TGTGCCAGCAGTTCCCGGCGGGGTCGCCTTAATGAGCAGTTCTTC
TRBD1	TRBV3-1/TRBV3-2	NA	TRBJ1-4	CASSLSGQGLFF	TGTGCCAGCAGCCTCTCCGGACAGGGACTGTTTTTT
NA	TRBV20-1	NA	TRBJ2-7	CSASYSHRSAEQYF	TGCAGTGCTAGTTACTCGCATCGCTCGGCCGAGCAGTACTTC
NA	TRBV2	NA	TRBJ1-6	CASSAEGNSPLHF	TGTGCCAGCAGTGCTGAGGGTAACTCACCCCTCCACTTT
TRBD1	TRBV11-1	NA	TRBJ1-1	CASSPWTGRLTEAFF	TGTGCCAGCAGCCCATGGACAGGGCGCCTCACTGAAGCTTTCTTT
NA	TRBV7-9	NA	TRBJ1-2	CASSLEAGLYGYTF	TGTGCCAGCAGCTTAGAGGCGGGACTCTACGGCTACACCTTC
NA	TRBV30	NA	TRBJ1-2	CACSVIYGYTF	TGTGCCTGTTCCGTAATCTATGGCTACACCTTC
NA	TRBV12-3/TRBV12-4	NA	TRBJ2-2	CASSFAGELFF	TGTGCCAGCAGTTTTGCCGGGGAGCTGTTTTTT
TRBD2	TRBV24-1	once	TRBJ2-3	CATTTDLLGGYPDTDTQYF	TGTGCCACCACTACGGACCTGCTGGGGGGGTACCCGGACACAGATACGCAGTATTTT
TRBD1	TRBV18	NA	TRBJ1-4	CASSPFPGQGSTNEKLFF	TGTGCCAGCTCACCTTTCCCGGGACAGGGGTCAACTAATGAAAAACTGTTTTTT
TRBD1	TRBV28	NA	TRBJ1-4	CASMGQGTEKLFF	TGTGCCAGCATGGGACAGGGCACAGAAAAACTGTTTTTT
TRBD2	TRBV11-3	NA	TRBJ2-1	CASSSAFGTSGKSYNEQFF	TGTGCCAGCAGCTCCGCCTTCGGGACTAGCGGGAAGTCCTACAATGAGCAGTTCTTC
NA	TRBV19	NA	TRBJ2-7	CASSKQSDYEQYF	TGTGCCAGTAGTAAACAGAGCGACTACGAGCAGTACTTC
NA	TRBV20-1	NA	TRBJ1-2	CSSGPVDGYTF	TGCAGTTCCGGGCCGGTCGATGGCTACACCTTC
TRBD1	TRBV7-8	NA	TRBJ1-1	CASSPGADRGWNTEAFF	TGTGCCAGCAGCCCAGGGGCGGACAGGGGGTGGAACACTGAAGCTTTCTTT
TRBD1	TRBV7-3	NA	TRBJ2-5	CASSQGVWETQYF	TGTGCCAGCAGCCAGGGGGTATGGGAGACCCAGTACTTC
NA	TRBV24-1	NA	TRBJ2-3	CATSELSSTDTQYF	TGTGCCACCAGTGAACTGTCTAGCACAGATACGCAGTATTTT
TRBD1	TRBV6-4	NA	TRBJ2-3	CASSEEGATTDTQYF	TGTGCCAGCAGTGAAGAGGGGGCGACCACAGATACGCAGTATTTT
NA	TRBV28	NA	TRBJ2-2	CASSQGRGYTGELFF	TGTGCCAGCAGCCAGGGTCGGGGGTACACCGGGGAGCTGTTTTTT
TRBD1	TRBV19	NA	TRBJ1-1	CASSMSTGQQNTEAFF	TGTGCCAGTAGTATGTCGACGGGACAGCAGAACACTGAAGCTTTCTTT
NA	TRBV30	NA	TRBJ1-3	CAWSVTAAGTIYF	TGTGCCTGGAGTGTGACAGCCGCGGGGACCATATATTTT
NA	TRBV19	few	TRBJ2-2	CASSIARAGELFF	TGTGCCAGTAGTATAGCTCGCGCCGGGGAGCTGTTTTTT
TRBD1	TRBV6-2/TRBV6-3	NA	TRBJ1-2	CASSKQDRPNYGYTF	TGTGCCAGCAGTAAACAGGACAGGCCGAACTATGGCTACACCTTC
NA	TRBV19	NA	TRBJ1-5	CASSMETSAQHF	TGTGCCAGTAGTATGGAGACAAGTGCCCAGCATTTT
NA	TRBV7-9	NA	TRBJ1-4	CASSTTGEKLFF	TGTGCCAGCAGTACGACGGGGGAAAAACTGTTTTTT
TRBD1	TRBV19	NA	TRBJ1-4	CASSIYRQGGEKLFF	TGTGCCAGTAGTATATATCGACAGGGGGGTGAAAAACTGTTTTTT
NA	TRBV28	NA	TRBJ1-2	CASSRAGDFGYTF	TGTGCCAGCAGTAGGGCGGGGGACTTTGGCTACACCTTC
NA	TRBV11-1	NA	TRBJ1-1	CASSLAVNTEAFF	TGTGCCAGCAGCTTAGCGGTGAACACTGAAGCTTTCTTT
TRBD1	TRBV5-1	NA	TRBJ2-2	CASSLDQGDTGELFF	TGCGCCAGCAGCTTGGACCAGGGGGACACCGGGGAGCTGTTTTTT
TRBD1	TRBV7-3	NA	TRBJ2-3	CASSLTGQGGGTDTQYF	TGTGCCAGCAGCTTAACGGGACAGGGTGGGGGCACAGATACGCAGTATTTT
NA	TRBV7-8	once	TRBJ2-2	CASSSDLSGGELFF	TGTGCCAGCAGTTCGGACCTTTCGGGCGGGGAGCTGTTTTTT
TRBD1	TRBV7-2	NA	TRBJ2-7	CASSLPGQPREQYF	TGTGCCAGCAGCTTGCCGGGACAGCCCCGGGAGCAGTACTTC
TRBD2	TRBV24-1	NA	TRBJ2-3	CATSDLSRGTTDTQYF	TGTGCCACCAGTGATTTGTCGCGGGGGACCACAGATACGCAGTATTTT
NA	TRBV19	NA	TRBJ2-7	CARTTKNRTGRDAAYEQYF	TGTGCCAGAACGACAAAGAACCGGACAGGGAGGGATGCCGCCTACGAGCAGTACTTC
NA	TRBV4-1	NA	TRBJ2-4	CASSQEGGGRGKNIQYF	TGCGCCAGCAGCCAAGAGGGGGGCGGGAGAGGCAAAAACATTCAGTACTTC
NA	TRBV7-9	NA	TRBJ2-1	CASSFDQFF	TGTGCCAGCAGCTTCGATCAGTTCTTC
TRBD1	TRBV30	once	TRBJ1-2	CAWSVLLGQGYGYTF	TGTGCCTGGAGTGTACTTCTGGGACAGGGCTATGGCTACACCTTC
TRBD2	TRBV6-4	once	TRBJ2-1	CASRLPGLAGGNNEQFF	TGTGCCAGCAGACTTCCGGGACTAGCGGGGGGGAACAATGAGCAGTTCTTC
NA	TRBV19	NA	TRBJ2-1	CASSIGGQAYNEQFF	TGTGCCAGTAGTATTGGGGGGCAGGCCTACAATGAGCAGTTCTTC
NA	TRBV29-1	NA	TRBJ1-2	CSVENPYRDGYTF	TGCAGCGTTGAAAACCCCTACAGGGATGGCTACACCTTC
TRBD1	TRBV10-2	NA	TRBJ1-4	CASSESPQGLNEKLFF	TGCGCCAGCAGTGAGTCGCCACAGGGGCTTAATGAAAAACTGTTTTTT